The clone carrying this T cell receptor beta chain was recorded a few times. Its antigen is unidentified. This entry belongs to a study of T cells in Graves' hyperthyroidism and ophthalmopathy. General observations from the study: Stable hyperthyroidism was separated from ophthalmopathy by a model based on 13 V-J features.

Trimming shortened V by 8 bases and J by 7 bases, and 20 bases separated the two germline ends. This CDR3 region has 14 residues. CDR1 is MDHEN and CDR2 is SYDVKM in the germline V gene. Amplified regions were TCR beta CDR3 sequences from RNA transcripts. With the HTBI primer set, the TCR CDR3 went through a first round of RT-PCR. Each CDR3 protein gets one entry after TCRdb re-called the multiplex PCR reads with MiXCR. This sample has about 480,000 distinct CDR3 sequences, with approximately 14% found just once. This receptor was taken from a woman in her late teens or twenties with Graves' hyperthyroidism. Source material: blood. The chain links TRBV28 to TRBJ2-5, with a tentative D call TRBD2 (5 bases). CDR3 amino acids: CASAPARRGRTQYF. DNA for the CDR3: TGTGCCAGCGCTCCGGCGCGCCGGGGTCGGACCCAGTACTTC.